A selection of T cell receptor beta chains follows, all from one sample in a study of preoperative IRX-2 immunotherapy in early breast cancer. TCRdb keeps only in-frame clones here, not all; method: immunoSEQ multiplex PCR. The sample lists roughly 25,000 clones; around 95% were seen once. Sequencing was performed on tumor tissue, taken after IRX-2 immunotherapy. The receptors come from a human donor with breast cancer. CDR3s include the opening cysteine and the closing phenylalanine or tryptophan. Fields, in order: clone size, V gene, J gene, D gene, CDR3 protein, CDR3 DNA. D genes are given only for firm matches. Clone size appears in some rows only: once, few, many, or a class for an expanded clone.

abundance: NA; v_gene: TRBV18; j_gene: TRBJ2-1; d_gene: TRBD2; CDR3aa: CASSLLAGRVDEQFF; CDR3nt: TGTGCCAGCTCACTCCTAGCGGGGAGGGTCGATGAGCAGTTCTTC
abundance: NA; v_gene: TRBV29-1; j_gene: TRBJ2-5; d_gene: TRBD2; CDR3aa: CSVQTSGAQETQYF; CDR3nt: TGCAGCGTACAAACTAGCGGGGCCCAAGAGACCCAGTACTTC
abundance: NA; v_gene: TRBV19; j_gene: TRBJ2-1; d_gene: NA; CDR3aa: CASSMAEPNEQFF; CDR3nt: TGTGCCAGTAGTATGGCGGAGCCCAATGAGCAGTTCTTC
abundance: once; v_gene: TRBV5-4; j_gene: TRBJ2-1; d_gene: TRBD2; CDR3aa: CASSSGTSSDEQFF; CDR3nt: TGTGCCAGCAGCTCCGGGACTAGCTCTGATGAGCAGTTCTTC
abundance: NA; v_gene: TRBV6-5; j_gene: TRBJ2-2; d_gene: NA; CDR3aa: CASSYEGAVTGELFF; CDR3nt: TGTGCCAGCAGTTACGAGGGCGCCGTCACCGGGGAGCTGTTTTTT
abundance: NA; v_gene: TRBV9; j_gene: TRBJ2-1; d_gene: TRBD2; CDR3aa: CASSLSGGAGNEQFF; CDR3nt: TGTGCCAGCAGCCTTAGCGGGGGGGCGGGGAATGAGCAGTTCTTC
abundance: NA; v_gene: TRBV6-1; j_gene: TRBJ1-4; d_gene: TRBD1; CDR3aa: CASTRQGGNEKLFF; CDR3nt: TGTGCCAGCACTAGACAGGGTGGGAATGAAAAACTGTTTTTT
abundance: NA; v_gene: TRBV9; j_gene: TRBJ1-2; d_gene: NA; CDR3aa: CASSEGSNNYGYTF; CDR3nt: TGTGCCAGCAGCGAGGGCAGCAATAACTATGGCTACACCTTC
abundance: NA; v_gene: TRBV7-9; j_gene: TRBJ2-7; d_gene: TRBD1; CDR3aa: CASSISTGLDEQYF; CDR3nt: TGTGCCAGCAGCATTTCGACAGGGTTGGACGAGCAGTACTTC
abundance: NA; v_gene: TRBV10-2; j_gene: TRBJ2-1; d_gene: NA; CDR3aa: CASSRQVVSVDEQFF; CDR3nt: TGCGCCAGCAGTAGGCAGGTAGTGTCGGTCGATGAGCAGTTCTTC
abundance: once; v_gene: TRBV5-1; j_gene: TRBJ2-1; d_gene: TRBD2; CDR3aa: CASSSGTSGGLSSYNEQFF; CDR3nt: TGCGCCAGCAGCTCCGGCACTAGCGGGGGCCTCAGCTCCTACAATGAGCAGTTCTTC
abundance: NA; v_gene: TRBV4-2; j_gene: TRBJ2-3; d_gene: NA; CDR3aa: CASSQEGRDGDTQYF; CDR3nt: TGTGCCAGCAGCCAAGAAGGAAGGGATGGAGATACGCAGTATTTT
abundance: NA; v_gene: TRBV6-5; j_gene: TRBJ1-6; d_gene: NA; CDR3aa: CASRTGDSPLHF; CDR3nt: TGTGCCAGCAGGACCGGGGATTCACCCCTCCACTTT
abundance: NA; v_gene: TRBV2; j_gene: TRBJ2-1; d_gene: TRBD2; CDR3aa: CASSPLIRVAGSYNEQFF; CDR3nt: TGTGCCAGCAGCCCACTAATTCGGGTAGCGGGTTCCTACAATGAGCAGTTCTTC
abundance: NA; v_gene: TRBV4-3; j_gene: TRBJ1-4; d_gene: NA; CDR3aa: CASTHTQPATNEKLFF; CDR3nt: TGCGCCAGCACCCATACACAACCGGCAACTAATGAAAAACTGTTTTTT
abundance: NA; v_gene: TRBV6-5; j_gene: TRBJ1-1; d_gene: NA; CDR3aa: CASSNGGWNTEAFF; CDR3nt: TGTGCCAGCAGCAATGGGGGTTGGAACACTGAAGCTTTCTTT
abundance: NA; v_gene: TRBV28; j_gene: TRBJ1-5; d_gene: TRBD1; CDR3aa: CASSLYRGGQPQHF; CDR3nt: TGTGCCAGCAGTTTATACAGGGGGGGGCAGCCCCAGCATTTT
abundance: NA; v_gene: TRBV19; j_gene: TRBJ1-1; d_gene: NA; CDR3aa: CASKDRTLTEAFF; CDR3nt: TGTGCCAGTAAAGACAGGACCCTCACTGAAGCTTTCTTT
abundance: NA; v_gene: TRBV7-8; j_gene: TRBJ2-5; d_gene: NA; CDR3aa: CASSLGGGETQYF; CDR3nt: TGTGCCAGCAGCTTAGGAGGTGGAGAGACCCAGTACTTC
abundance: few; v_gene: TRBV5-1; j_gene: TRBJ1-5; d_gene: NA; CDR3aa: CASSWDVDQPQHF; CDR3nt: TGCGCCAGCAGCTGGGACGTAGATCAGCCCCAGCATTTT
abundance: NA; v_gene: TRBV30; j_gene: TRBJ2-1; d_gene: NA; CDR3aa: CAWSVMRRENEQFF; CDR3nt: TGTGCCTGGAGTGTAATGAGGCGAGAGAATGAGCAGTTCTTC
abundance: NA; v_gene: TRBV7-6; j_gene: TRBJ2-2; d_gene: TRBD2; CDR3aa: CASSLLFSGGNTGELFF; CDR3nt: TGTGCCAGCAGCCTCCTTTTTAGCGGGGGGAACACCGGGGAGCTGTTTTTT
abundance: NA; v_gene: TRBV6-1; j_gene: TRBJ2-3; d_gene: TRBD1; CDR3aa: CASSETTGSADTQYF; CDR3nt: TGTGCCAGCAGTGAAACGACAGGGAGTGCGGATACGCAGTATTTT
abundance: NA; v_gene: TRBV6-5; j_gene: TRBJ2-1; d_gene: TRBD1; CDR3aa: CASSYDRGPYNEQFF; CDR3nt: TGTGCCAGCAGTTATGACAGGGGCCCCTACAATGAGCAGTTCTTC
abundance: NA; v_gene: TRBV9; j_gene: TRBJ2-1; d_gene: TRBD2; CDR3aa: CASSLPAGDSSSYNEQFF; CDR3nt: TGTGCCAGCAGCCTTCCAGCGGGGGACTCGAGCTCCTACAATGAGCAGTTCTTC
abundance: NA; v_gene: TRBV14; j_gene: TRBJ1-4; d_gene: NA; CDR3aa: CASSQGWGTNEKLFF; CDR3nt: TGTGCCAGCAGCCAAGGATGGGGTACTAATGAAAAACTGTTTTTT
abundance: NA; v_gene: TRBV11-3; j_gene: TRBJ2-7; d_gene: NA; CDR3aa: CASSLDTQGVYEQYF; CDR3nt: TGTGCCAGCAGCTTAGATACACAGGGCGTATACGAGCAGTACTTC
abundance: NA; v_gene: TRBV5-1; j_gene: TRBJ2-3; d_gene: NA; CDR3aa: CASSWEGARGGTQYF; CDR3nt: TGCGCCAGCAGCTGGGAGGGGGCCCGGGGGGGTACGCAGTATTTT
abundance: NA; v_gene: TRBV7-9; j_gene: TRBJ2-7; d_gene: TRBD1; CDR3aa: CASSLASGQGNEQYF; CDR3nt: TGTGCCAGCAGCTTAGCCTCAGGACAGGGCAACGAGCAGTACTTC
abundance: NA; v_gene: TRBV10-2; j_gene: TRBJ1-2; d_gene: NA; CDR3aa: CASSELGNHYGYTF; CDR3nt: TGCGCCAGCAGTGAGTTAGGTAACCACTATGGCTACACCTTC
abundance: NA; v_gene: TRBV6-6; j_gene: TRBJ1-5; d_gene: NA; CDR3aa: CASKPLDQPQHF; CDR3nt: TGTGCCAGCAAACCCTTAGATCAGCCCCAGCATTTT